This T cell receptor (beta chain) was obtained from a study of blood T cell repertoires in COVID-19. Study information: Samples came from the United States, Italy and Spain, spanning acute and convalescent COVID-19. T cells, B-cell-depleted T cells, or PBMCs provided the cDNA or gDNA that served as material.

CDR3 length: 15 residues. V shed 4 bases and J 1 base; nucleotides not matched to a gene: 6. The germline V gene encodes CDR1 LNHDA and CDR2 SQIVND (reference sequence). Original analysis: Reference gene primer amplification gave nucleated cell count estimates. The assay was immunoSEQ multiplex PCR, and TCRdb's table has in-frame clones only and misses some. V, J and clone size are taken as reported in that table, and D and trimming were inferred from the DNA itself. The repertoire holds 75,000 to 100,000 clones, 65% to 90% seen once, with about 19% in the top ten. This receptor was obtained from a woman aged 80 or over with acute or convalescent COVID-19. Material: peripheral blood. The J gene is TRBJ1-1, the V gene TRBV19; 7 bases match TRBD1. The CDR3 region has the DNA TGTGCCAGTAGTACACAGACAGGGAGGAACACTGAAGCTTTCTTT. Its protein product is CASSTQTGRNTEAFF.